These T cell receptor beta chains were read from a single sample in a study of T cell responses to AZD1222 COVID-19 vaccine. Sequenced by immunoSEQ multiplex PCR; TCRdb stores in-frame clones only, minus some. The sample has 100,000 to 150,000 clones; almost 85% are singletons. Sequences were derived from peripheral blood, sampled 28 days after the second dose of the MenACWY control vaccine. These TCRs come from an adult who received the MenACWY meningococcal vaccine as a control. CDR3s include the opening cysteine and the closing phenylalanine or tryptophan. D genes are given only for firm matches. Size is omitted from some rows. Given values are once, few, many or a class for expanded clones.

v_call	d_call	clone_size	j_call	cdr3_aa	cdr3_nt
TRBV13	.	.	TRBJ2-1	CASSLVGVNEQFF	TGTGCCAGCAGCTTAGTAGGGGTCAATGAGCAGTTCTTC
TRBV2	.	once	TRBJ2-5	CASPPETQYF	TGTGCCAGCCCCCCAGAGACCCAGTACTTC
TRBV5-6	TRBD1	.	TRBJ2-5	CASRPPRGTGGDETQYF	TGTGCCAGCAGGCCTCCGCGGGGGACAGGGGGCGATGAGACCCAGTACTTC
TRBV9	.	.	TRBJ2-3	CASSVGVEADTQYF	TGTGCCAGCAGCGTAGGAGTCGAGGCAGATACGCAGTATTTT
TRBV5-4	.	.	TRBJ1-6	CASSPDLYNSPLHF	TGTGCCAGCAGCCCGGACCTTTATAATTCACCCCTCCACTTT
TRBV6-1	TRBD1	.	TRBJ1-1	CASSADRARRTTEAFF	TGTGCCAGCAGTGCTGACAGGGCCCGAAGGACTACTGAAGCTTTCTTT
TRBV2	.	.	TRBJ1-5	CASSEGGLGNQPQHF	TGTGCCAGCAGTGAAGGGGGTTTGGGCAATCAGCCCCAGCATTTT
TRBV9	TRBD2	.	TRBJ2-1	CASSVGGRVGDEQFF	TGTGCCAGCAGCGTAGGCGGGAGGGTAGGCGATGAGCAGTTCTTC
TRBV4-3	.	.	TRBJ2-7	CASSPNQGSYEQYF	TGCGCCAGCAGCCCAAACCAGGGATCCTACGAGCAGTACTTC
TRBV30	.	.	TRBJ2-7	CAWTPSGFSYEQYF	TGTGCCTGGACCCCGTCGGGGTTCTCCTACGAGCAGTACTTC
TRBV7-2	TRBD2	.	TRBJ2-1	CASSSMLAGGPRFF	TGTGCCAGCAGCTCTATGTTGGCGGGAGGGCCGAGGTTCTTC
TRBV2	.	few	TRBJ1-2	CASEGTGADGGYTF	TGTGCCAGCGAGGGGACCGGAGCTGATGGTGGCTACACCTTC
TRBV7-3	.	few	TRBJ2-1	CASSPILAGSYNEQFF	TGTGCCAGCAGCCCCATCCTAGCAGGCTCCTACAATGAGCAGTTCTTC
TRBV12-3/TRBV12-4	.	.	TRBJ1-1	CASRYGDTEAFF	TGTGCCAGCAGGTACGGGGACACTGAAGCTTTCTTT
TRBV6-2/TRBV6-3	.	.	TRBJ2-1	CASSHSAAAQSYNEQFF	TGTGCCAGCAGCCACTCTGCCGCGGCTCAATCTTACAATGAGCAGTTCTTC
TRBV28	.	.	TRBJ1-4	CASSAAPGGANEKLFF	TGTGCCAGCAGCGCCGCGCCGGGGGGAGCTAATGAAAAACTGTTTTTT
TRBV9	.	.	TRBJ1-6	CASSPRGTNNSPLHF	TGTGCCAGCAGCCCCCGCGGGACAAATAATTCACCCCTCCACTTT
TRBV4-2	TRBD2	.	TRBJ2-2	CASSLPSGRNTGELFF	TGTGCCAGCAGCCTTCCTAGCGGGAGGAACACCGGGGAGCTGTTTTTT
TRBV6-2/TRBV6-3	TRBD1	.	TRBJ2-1	CASSYSSGTGEFF	TGTGCCAGCAGTTACTCGAGTGGGACAGGGGAGTTCTTC
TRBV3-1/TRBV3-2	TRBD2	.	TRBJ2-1	CASSQVPRAGVVYNEQFF	TGTGCCAGCAGCCAAGTGCCCCGAGCGGGGGTAGTCTACAATGAGCAGTTCTTC
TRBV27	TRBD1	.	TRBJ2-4	CASSRGQGALTKNIQYF	TGTGCCAGCAGCCGCGGTCAGGGGGCTTTGACCAAAAACATTCAGTACTTC
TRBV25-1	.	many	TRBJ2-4	CASSEFFLFGEVNIQYF	TGTGCCAGCAGTGAATTTTTTTTGTTCGGCGAGGTAAACATTCAGTACTTC
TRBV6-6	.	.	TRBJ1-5	CASSWIPNQPQHF	TGTGCCAGCAGTTGGATTCCTAATCAGCCCCAGCATTTT
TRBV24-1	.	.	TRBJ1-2	CATSDKTNYGYTF	TGTGCCACCAGTGATAAAACTAACTATGGCTACACCTTC
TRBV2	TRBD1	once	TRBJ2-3	CASRPGTGAGDTQYF	TGTGCCAGCAGGCCTGGGACAGGGGCAGGAGATACGCAGTATTTT
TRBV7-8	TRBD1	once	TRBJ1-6	CASSPGQGLFNSPLHF	TGTGCCAGCAGCCCCGGACAGGGACTTTTTAATTCACCCCTCCACTTT
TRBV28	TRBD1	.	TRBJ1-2	CASSLLGGWGYTF	TGTGCCAGCAGTTTACTAGGGGGCTGGGGCTACACCTTC
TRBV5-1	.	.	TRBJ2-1	CASSVSGSYNEQFF	TGCGCCAGCAGCGTCTCGGGCTCCTACAATGAGCAGTTCTTC
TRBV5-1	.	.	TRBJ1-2	CASSLGGSFNYGYTF	TGCGCCAGCAGCTTGGGGGGCTCATTTAACTATGGCTACACCTTC
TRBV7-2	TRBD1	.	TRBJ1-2	CASSPSPGQGRVYGYTF	TGTGCCAGCAGCCCTTCACCGGGACAGGGAAGGGTCTATGGCTACACCTTC
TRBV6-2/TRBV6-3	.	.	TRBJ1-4	CASSLDLGEKLFF	TGTGCCAGCAGCCTCGATCTGGGTGAAAAACTGTTTTTT
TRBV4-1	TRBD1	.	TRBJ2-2	CASSPPRGLGTGELFF	TGCGCCAGCAGCCCCCCAAGGGGGCTCGGCACCGGGGAGCTGTTTTTT
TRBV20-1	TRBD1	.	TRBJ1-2	CSATDRGGGYGYTF	TGCAGTGCTACTGACAGGGGAGGAGGCTATGGCTACACCTTC
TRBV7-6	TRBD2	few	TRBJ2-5	CASSLESGGGLETQYF	TGTGCCAGCAGCTTGGAGAGCGGGGGGGGTTTGGAGACCCAGTACTTC
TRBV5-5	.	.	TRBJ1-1	CASSLAPLELNTEAFF	TGTGCCAGCAGCTTGGCCCCCCTAGAGTTGAACACTGAAGCTTTCTTT
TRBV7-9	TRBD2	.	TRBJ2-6	CASSLAGETPTGANVLTF	TGTGCCAGCAGCTTGGCGGGGGAGACTCCAACTGGGGCCAACGTCCTGACTTTC
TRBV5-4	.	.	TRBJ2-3	CASTLGGTDTQYF	TGTGCCAGCACCCTTGGTGGTACAGATACGCAGTATTTT
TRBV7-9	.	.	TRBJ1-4	CASSLFSTTNEKLFF	TGTGCCAGCAGCTTATTTTCAACAACTAATGAAAAACTGTTTTTT
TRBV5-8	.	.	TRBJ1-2	CASSLAARTNYGYTF	TGTGCCAGCAGCTTGGCCGCCAGAACTAACTATGGCTACACCTTC
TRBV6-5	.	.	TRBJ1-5	CASSYSRTAPNPQHF	TGTGCCAGCAGTTACTCAAGGACTGCCCCCAACCCCCAGCATTTT
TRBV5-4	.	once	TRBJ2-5	CASSTWGDSTGETQYF	TGTGCCAGCAGCACTTGGGGGGACTCCACAGGGGAGACCCAGTACTTC
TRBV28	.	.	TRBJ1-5	CASSLLGDGQPQHF	TGTGCCAGCAGTCTCCTCGGGGACGGTCAGCCCCAGCATTTT
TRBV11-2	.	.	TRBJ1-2	CASSLGRGEYGYTF	TGTGCCAGCAGCTTGGGCAGGGGTGAATATGGCTACACCTTC
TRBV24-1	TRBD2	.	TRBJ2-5	CATSERTSGDQETQYF	TGTGCCACCAGTGAGAGGACTAGCGGGGATCAAGAGACCCAGTACTTC
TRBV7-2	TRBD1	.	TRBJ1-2	CASSLGTGNNYGYTF	TGTGCCAGCAGCCTAGGGACAGGGAATAACTATGGCTACACCTTC
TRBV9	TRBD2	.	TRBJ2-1	CASSVATEASGSGYEQFF	TGTGCCAGCAGCGTAGCTACGGAGGCTAGCGGGAGTGGGTATGAGCAGTTCTTC
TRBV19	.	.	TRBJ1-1	CASNRVTLNTEAFF	TGTGCCAGTAATCGGGTTACGTTGAACACTGAAGCTTTCTTT
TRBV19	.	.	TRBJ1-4	CASSIGQTTNEKLFF	TGTGCCAGTAGTATAGGGCAGACAACTAATGAAAAACTGTTTTTT
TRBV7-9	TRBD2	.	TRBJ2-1	CASSLGLAFNEQFF	TGTGCCAGCAGCCTTGGACTAGCCTTCAATGAGCAGTTCTTC
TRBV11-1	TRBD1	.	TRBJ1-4	CASSDRDREKLFF	TGTGCCAGCAGCGACAGGGATCGGGAAAAACTGTTTTTT
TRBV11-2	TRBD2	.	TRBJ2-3	CASSLVVSLAGEEDTQYF	TGTGCCAGCAGCTTAGTTGTTTCGCTAGCGGGAGAAGAAGATACGCAGTATTTT
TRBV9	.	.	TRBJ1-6	CASSEPGRDGSPLHF	TGTGCCAGCAGCGAGCCGGGAAGAGATGGCTCACCCCTCCACTTT
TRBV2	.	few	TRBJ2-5	CASSAQGGGETQYF	TGTGCCAGCAGTGCGCAGGGGGGAGGAGAGACCCAGTACTTC
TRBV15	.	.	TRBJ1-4	CATSRSTGGNEKLFF	TGTGCCACCAGCAGATCGACGGGGGGTAATGAAAAACTGTTTTTT
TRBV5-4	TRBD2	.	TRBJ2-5	CASSLAPSGASGETQYF	TGTGCCAGCAGCTTGGCCCCTAGCGGGGCTTCGGGCGAGACCCAGTACTTC
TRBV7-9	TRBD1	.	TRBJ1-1	CASSTRQGAPEAFF	TGTGCCAGCAGCACCCGACAGGGGGCCCCTGAAGCTTTCTTT